A single sample gave rise to the 29 T cell receptor beta chains below, sequenced in a study of blood T cell repertoires in COVID-19. The data were produced by immunoSEQ multiplex PCR, yet TCRdb's version contains in-frame clones alone and is incomplete. This sample has roughly 220,000 clones, with roughly four fifths found just once. Sequencing used PBMCs or T cells enriched from blood (not recorded which). These receptor sequences come from a man aged 40-55 years who had recovered from COVID-19.

V gene TRBV7-9 combines with J gene TRBJ1-6, with 8 bases fitting TRBD1. This CDR3 contains 16 residues. The germline V gene has CDR1 SEHNR and CDR2 FQNEAQ (reference sequence). V shed 3 bases and J 5 bases; nucleotides not matched to a gene: 6. The CDR3 bases are TGTGCCAGCAGCTTGGGACAGGCCAGGAATAATTCACCCCTCCACTTT. Translation gives CASSLGQARNNSPLHF.

The chain employs TRBV30 and TRBJ2-3, with 9 bases lining up with TRBD2. The CDR3 consists of 14 residues. Looked up from germline, CDR1 is GTSNPN and CDR2 is SVGIG (reference sequence). With V trimmed by 2 bases and J by 3 bases, 3 bases remained unmatched. CDR3 protein: CAWSFSGSTDTQYF. The CDR3 DNA reads TGTGCCTGGAGTTTTAGCGGGAGTACAGATACGCAGTATTTT.

CDR3 nucleotides: TGTGCCAGCAGCCCCCAAACCCAGGGCTACGAGCAGTACTTC. Translating it yields CASSPQTQGYEQYF. The V call is TRBV9, the J call TRBJ2-7, with D tentatively TRBD1 (5 bases). V shed 4 bases and J shed 3 bases, with 14 bases lying between them. The CDR3 has 14 amino acids. Germline assignment: CDR1 SGDLS and CDR2 YYNGEE.

Written as DNA, the CDR3 is TGTGCCAGCAGCGGGGGACAGGCGGGTGGCTACACCTTC. This sequence encodes CASSGGQAGGYTF. The chain joins TRBV2 to TRBJ1-2, with 8 bases lining up with TRBD1. The CDR3 loop spans 13 amino acids. V shed 6 bases and J 7 bases; nucleotides not matched to a gene: 7. Germline V gene data show CDR1 as SNHLY and CDR2 as FYNNEI.

The V gene is TRBV19, the J gene TRBJ2-1; 9 nucleotides match TRBD1. V was clipped by 4 bases and J by 0 bases; unmatched bases: 16. The CDR3 is 20 residues long. Germline lookup yields CDR1 LNHDA and CDR2 SQIVND (reference sequence). Here the CDR3 DNA reads TGTGCCAGTAGTACTTTACCGGGACAGGGTGTTGGGAGCTCCTACAATGAGCAGTTCTTC. Its protein product is CASSTLPGQGVGSSYNEQFF.

This chain uses TRBV2 with TRBJ2-1, with 7 bases identical to TRBD1. This CDR3 comprises 15 residues. V was pared by 4 bases and J by 2 bases, with 5 bases of the junction left unmatched. Germline values: CDR1 SNHLY, CDR2 FYNNEI. This CDR3 reads CASSGQGSTYNEQFF. In nucleotides, the CDR3 is TGTGCCAGCAGTGGACAGGGATCGACCTACAATGAGCAGTTCTTC.

The rearrangement links TRBV7-9 to TRBJ2-5, with TRBD1 matching over 7 bases. The CDR3 extends over 14 amino acids. Germline loops: CDR1 SEHNR, CDR2 FQNEAQ (reference sequence). V was clipped by 4 bases and J by 4 bases; unmatched bases: 6. The CDR3 is CASSWGQNRETQYF. CDR3 DNA: TGTGCCAGCAGCTGGGGACAGAATCGAGAGACCCAGTACTTC.

J is TRBJ1-2 and V is TRBV11-2; TRBD1 agrees at 8 bases. After removal of 5 bases from V and 4 bases from J, the junction contained 9 bases not matched to a gene. The CDR3 contains 15 residues. Germline CDR1 reads SGHAT; CDR2 reads FQNNGV. The CDR3 here is CASSHPDRATYGYTF. The CDR3 DNA reads as TGTGCCAGCAGCCACCCGGACAGGGCAACCTATGGCTACACCTTC.

J is TRBJ1-4 and V is TRBV15; no definite D call. Germline-derived CDR1 and CDR2 are LNHNV and YYDKDF (reference sequence). The V and J ends lost 3 bases and 5 bases respectively, with 16 bases between them. The CDR3 sequence is 16 residues long. The CDR3 DNA reads TGTGCCACCAGCAGGTCTGGGGAGTTTAAGAATGAAAAACTGTTTTTT. Translating it yields CATSRSGEFKNEKLFF.

The chain recombines TRBV4-2 with TRBJ2-7, with D possibly matching TRBD2 (5 bases). Trimming removed 0 bases at V and 0 bases at J, with 9 bases between. Germline CDR1 LGHNA, CDR2 YNFKEQ. The CDR3 consists of 15 residues. In nucleotides, the CDR3 is TGTGCCAGCAGCCAAGAAGCGGTTACCTCCTACGAGCAGTACTTC. It yields the protein CASSQEAVTSYEQYF.

The V gene is TRBV5-1, the J gene TRBJ1-1, with D tentatively TRBD1 (5 bases). The CDR3 runs 14 residues. Deletions cut 5 bases from V and 1 base from J, with 12 bases between. Per germline, CDR1 SGHRS and CDR2 YFSETQ. CDR3 sequence: CASRGRGPNTEAFF. CDR3 nucleotides: TGCGCCAGCAGAGGTAGGGGCCCGAACACTGAAGCTTTCTTT.

V and J are TRBV6-5 and TRBJ1-1, with D uncertain. V lost 2 bases, J lost 3 bases, and 16 bases lay in between. Germline-derived CDR1 and CDR2 are MNHEY and SVGAGI. CDR3 length equals 16 residues. The CDR3 loop reads CASSYTSVGGYTEAFF. The CDR3 nucleotides are TGTGCCAGCAGTTACACATCGGTCGGCGGTTACACTGAAGCTTTCTTT.

V gene TRBV11-2 combines with J gene TRBJ1-2, with a weak D call TRBD1 (6 bases). Trimming cost V 5 bases and J 4 bases, with 14 bases left between them. The CDR3 loop spans 14 amino acids. From germline, CDR1 is SGHAT and CDR2 FQNNGV. CDR3 sequence: CASSLQGIGYGYTF. The DNA of the CDR3 is TGTGCCAGCAGCCTACAGGGAATTGGCTATGGCTACACCTTC.

This sequence joins TRBV18 and TRBJ1-4; D not certain. The V end lost 3 bases, the J end lost 4 bases, and 3 bases lay between the germline ends. Looked up from germline, CDR1 is KGHSH and CDR2 is LQKENI. This CDR3 region has 12 residues. CDR3 bases: TGTGCCAGCTCACCCGGTAATGAAAAACTGTTTTTT. Its protein product is CASSPGNEKLFF.

The chain employs TRBV10-3 and TRBJ1-2, with D maybe TRBD1 (5 bases). CDR1 and CDR2 from the germline V gene are ENHRY and SYGVKD. V lost 3 bases, J lost 0 bases, and 11 bases lay in between. The CDR3 totals 15 residues. CDR3 region: CAISDGRAPNYGYTF. As DNA, the CDR3 is TGTGCCATCAGTGACGGCAGGGCCCCTAACTATGGCTACACCTTC.

J is TRBJ1-2 and V is TRBV7-2, with a possible D match to TRBD1 (5 bases). The CDR3 is 14 amino acids. Germline CDR1 reads SGHTA; CDR2 reads FQGNSA. V was cut by 3 bases and J by 2 bases, with 10 bases left in between. The CDR3 region is CASSLGGGNYGYTF. The DNA of the CDR3 is TGTGCCAGCAGCTTGGGCGGGGGGAACTATGGCTACACCTTC.

The V gene is TRBV5-1, the J gene TRBJ2-5; D perhaps matches TRBD2 (5 bases). This CDR3 has 14 residues. The germline V gene has CDR1 SGHRS and CDR2 YFSETQ. Trimming removed 2 bases from V and 3 bases from J, with 11 bases in between. CDR3 sequence reads: CASSFIGEKETQYF. CDR3 in DNA: TGCGCCAGCAGCTTCATCGGGGAGAAAGAGACCCAGTACTTC.

The chain couples TRBV27 to TRBJ2-5; D is perhaps TRBD2 (6 bases). V was shortened by 6 bases and J by 7 bases, with 18 bases between the two germline ends. This CDR3 contains 14 residues. Germline V gives CDR1 MNHEY, CDR2 SMNVEV (reference sequence). The CDR3 bases are TGTGCCAGCAGACGGAGGGCGCCGGAAGGGACCCAGTACTTC. Protein sequence: CASRRRAPEGTQYF.

The rearrangement joins TRBV5-1 to TRBJ2-7, with D tentatively TRBD1 (8 bases). CDR3 length: 16 amino acids. CDR1 is SGHRS, CDR2 YFSETQ, per germline. Trimming took off 2 bases at V and 3 bases at J, with 18 bases between the two ends. The CDR3 DNA follows: TGCGCCAGCAGCTTATCGACAGGGGCGGGGGACTACGAGCAGTACTTC. Protein: CASSLSTGAGDYEQYF.

A few counts support this clone. The chain recombines TRBV19 with TRBJ2-7; D uncertain. Germline values: CDR1 LNHDA, CDR2 SQIVND (reference sequence). There are 12 residues in the CDR3. Trimming left V 5 bases short and J 6 bases short, with 11 bases between. The CDR3 protein is CASSGQLFEQYF. Here the CDR3 DNA reads TGTGCCAGTAGTGGTCAACTATTCGAGCAGTACTTC.

Here the CDR3 DNA reads TGTGCCAGCAGTAGACCGGACAGAGGACAGCCCCAGCATTTT. Translation gives CASSRPDRGQPQHF. V is TRBV28 and J is TRBJ1-5; possible D gene TRBD1, 6 bases. Looked up from germline, CDR1 is MDHEN and CDR2 is SYDVKM. The CDR3 loop spans 14 amino acids. V lost 5 bases and J lost 7, with 15 bases in between.

This clone was recorded once. This chain connects TRBV25-1 to TRBJ2-4; TRBD1 matches at 9 bases. CDR1 and CDR2 (germline): MGHDK, SYGVNS. J gave up 6 bases and V 4 bases, and 7 bases lay outside the gene matches. The CDR3 sequence is 15 residues long. In nucleotides, the CDR3 is TGTGCCAGCAGTGGGACAGGGGCGCCAGGAAACATTCAGTACTTC. Translating it yields CASSGTGAPGNIQYF.

This chain connects TRBV5-4 to TRBJ2-1, with 10 bases matching TRBD2. The CDR3 consists of 16 residues. Germline CDR1 reads SGHNT; CDR2 reads YYREEE (reference sequence). The V gene end was trimmed by 6 bases and the J gene end by 0 bases; junction bases not matched to a gene: 6. The CDR3 DNA reads as TGTGCCAGCACGAGGACTAGCGGACCCTCCTACAATGAGCAGTTCTTC. It yields the protein CASTRTSGPSYNEQFF.

V gene TRBV5-1 combines with J gene TRBJ2-7; D not resolved. CDR3 size: 12 residues. V gave up 3 bases and J gave up 0 bases, with 4 bases separating them. Germline CDR1 SGHRS, CDR2 YFSETQ. The CDR3 region has the DNA TGCGCCAGCAGCTCCAGCTCCTACGAGCAGTACTTC. It encodes CASSSSSYEQYF.

This chain connects TRBV28 to TRBJ2-7, with 9 bases lining up with TRBD2. The CDR3 extends over 13 amino acids. Per germline, CDR1 MDHEN and CDR2 SYDVKM. With 10 bases clipped from V and 2 bases from J, the junction kept 6 bases outside the gene matches. This chain's CDR3 is CATSAGGPYEQYF. The CDR3 DNA reads as TGTGCCACCAGCGCGGGAGGGCCCTACGAGCAGTACTTC.

The rearrangement joins TRBV5-6 to TRBJ2-4; D is perhaps TRBD1 (6 bases). Germline V gives CDR1 SGHDT, CDR2 YYEEEE. V shed 4 bases and J shed 6 bases, with 14 bases lying between them. The CDR3 totals 14 residues. CDR3 in DNA: TGTGCCAGCAGCGGAACAGGGTTAGGAAACATTCAGTACTTC. This translates into CASSGTGLGNIQYF. The whole variable domain, remainder taken from reference TRBV5-6 and TRBJ2-4, is DAGVTQSPTHLIKTRGQQVTLRCSPKSGHDTVSWYQQALGQGPQFIFQYYEEEERQRGNFPDRFSGHQFPNYSSELNVNALLLGDSALYLCASSGTGLGNIQYFGAGTRLSVL.

In regard to this clone: At one of its ends the junction is not consistent with the germline gene, which may arise from a read error. The gene calls are TRBV18 and TRBJ2-3; D uncertain. The CDR3 contains 15 residues. From germline, CDR1 is KGHSH and CDR2 LQKENI. CDR3 nucleotide sequence: TGTGCCACCTCACCCTCACGGTTCCCCACAGATACGCAGTATTTT. Translating gives CATSPSRFPTDTQYF.

The CDR3 nucleotides read TGTGCCAGCAGAGTCGACAGACTCGCTGAAGCTTTCTTT. Its protein product is CASRVDRLAEAFF. The rearrangement links TRBV2 to TRBJ1-1, with a possible D match to TRBD1 (5 bases). V lost 6 bases and J lost 6, with 14 bases in between. The CDR3 has 13 residues. From germline, CDR1 is SNHLY and CDR2 FYNNEI.

The chain carries TRBV5-1 and TRBJ2-1, with 14 nucleotides matching TRBD2. V was clipped by 4 bases and J by 7 bases; unmatched bases: 7. Germline V CDR1 and CDR2: SGHRS, YFSETQ. This CDR3 is 16 amino acids long. Here the CDR3 reads CASSIGGLAGDNEQFF. The CDR3 DNA reads TGCGCCAGCAGCATAGGGGGACTAGCGGGAGATAATGAGCAGTTCTTC.